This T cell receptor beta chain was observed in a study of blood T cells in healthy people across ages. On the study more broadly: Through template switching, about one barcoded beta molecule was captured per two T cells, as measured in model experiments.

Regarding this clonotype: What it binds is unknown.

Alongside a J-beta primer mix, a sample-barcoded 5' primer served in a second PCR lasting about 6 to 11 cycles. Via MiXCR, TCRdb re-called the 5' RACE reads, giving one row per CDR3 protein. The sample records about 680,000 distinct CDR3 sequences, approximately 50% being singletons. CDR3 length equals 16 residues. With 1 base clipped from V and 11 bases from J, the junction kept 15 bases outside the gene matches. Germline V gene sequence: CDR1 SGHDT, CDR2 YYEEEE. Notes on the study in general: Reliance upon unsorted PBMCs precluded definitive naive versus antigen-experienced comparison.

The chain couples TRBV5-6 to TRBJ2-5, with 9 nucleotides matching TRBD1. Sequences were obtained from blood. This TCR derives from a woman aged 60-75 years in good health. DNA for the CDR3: TGTGCCAGCAGCTTGTACAGGACAGGGGTAGACAATGAGCAGTACTTC. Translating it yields CASSLYRTGVDNEQYF.